The clone carrying this TCR beta chain has a count of ten or more. Its antigen is not identified. The sample originates from a study of CD8 T cells in ankylosing spondylitis. V lost 0 bases, J lost 6 bases, and 10 bases lay in between. The germline gives CDR1 SGHRS, CDR2 YFSETQ. This CDR3 has 14 amino acids. Overall study results and limits: A subset of motif variants has previously been described in the synovial fluid and blood of reactive arthritis. In ankylosing spondylitis blood, a motif of seven or eight highly homologous TCR beta variants appeared characteristic.

Construction of TCR beta libraries was performed using quantitative 5'-RACE with molecular barcodes. In TCRdb, the 5' RACE reads were re-called with MiXCR into one record per CDR3 protein. The repertoire holds about 250,000 distinct CDR3 sequences, around 8% seen once, with more than 4% in the top ten. This receptor was obtained from a female donor with ankylosing spondylitis or in good health (not recorded which). V usage is TRBV5-1 and J usage is TRBJ2-1; D remains ambiguous. Sequencing was done on a sample of blood, either unsorted or a sorted T cell fraction (not recorded which). CDR3 protein: CASSLVGLGNEQFF. CDR3 sequence (DNA): TGCGCCAGCAGCTTGGTGGGTTTGGGCAATGAGCAGTTCTTC.